This entry lists 30 T cell receptor beta chains sequenced from one sample in a study of cytomegalovirus exposure and HLA in healthy donors. Repertoires were generated with immunoSEQ multiplex PCR, while TCRdb's copy carries only in-frame clones and drops some. The sample carries some 160,000 clones, more than 70% recorded once. Specimen: PBMCs. The source of these receptors is a man between 18 and 29 years old in good health and CMV-seronegative.

V usage is TRBV5-6 and J usage is TRBJ1-5, with 7 bases lining up with TRBD1. The V and J ends lost 4 bases and 4 bases, in that order; junction bases with no gene match: 11. CDR1 and CDR2 (germline): SGHDT, YYEEEE. The CDR3 spans 16 residues. The CDR3 reads CASSLRQGFGNQPQHF. In DNA, the CDR3 is TGTGCCAGCAGCCTAAGACAGGGTTTCGGGAATCAGCCCCAGCATTTT. Complete variable domain (other parts from reference TRBV5-6 and TRBJ1-5): DAGVTQSPTHLIKTRGQQVTLRCSPKSGHDTVSWYQQALGQGPQFIFQYYEEEERQRGNFPDRFSGHQFPNYSSELNVNALLLGDSALYLCASSLRQGFGNQPQHFGDGTRLSIL.

V is TRBV4-2 and J is TRBJ2-7; 7 bases map to TRBD1. The J segment lost 3 bases and the V segment lost 4 bases, leaving 6 bases of the junction unmatched. Germline CDR1 is LGHNA and CDR2 is YNFKEQ. This CDR3 contains 14 residues. In DNA form, the CDR3 reads TGTGCCAGCAGCCGGTCCCGGGACAGCTACGAGCAGTACTTC. Translated: CASSRSRDSYEQYF.

This chain uses TRBV7-2 with TRBJ2-7; 12 nucleotides line up with TRBD2. This CDR3 spans 16 amino acids. Germline CDR1 is SGHTA and CDR2 is FQGNSA. Unmatched junction bases numbered 6, after V lost 5 bases and J lost 1 base. For the CDR3, the DNA is TGTGCCAGCAGCCGGACTCTAGCGGGAGGGTCCTACGAGCAGTACTTC. Translated, it gives CASSRTLAGGSYEQYF.

The rearrangement links TRBV18 to TRBJ2-3; 13 bases are a match to TRBD2. The V segment lost 2 bases and the J segment 1 base; nucleotides outside the gene matches: 15. CDR1 is KGHSH, CDR2 LQKENI, per germline. The CDR3 consists of 21 residues. The CDR3 reads CASSPAEGLAGVLTRTDTQYF. The CDR3 coding sequence is TGTGCCAGCTCACCAGCGGAAGGACTAGCGGGAGTACTTACCCGCACAGATACGCAGTATTTT. The variable domain in full, with the rest retrieved from reference TRBV18 and TRBJ2-3, is NAGVMQNPRHLVRRRGQEARLRCSPMKGHSHVYWYRQLPEEGLKFMVYLQKENIIDESGMPKERFSAEFPKEGPSILRIQQVVRGDSAAYFCASSPAEGLAGVLTRTDTQYFGPGTRLTVL.

DNA for the CDR3: TGTGCCAGCAGCGCGGGACTAGCGGAAAGCCAAGAGACCCAGTACTTC. It yields the protein CASSAGLAESQETQYF. The chain recombines TRBV9 with TRBJ2-5, with 11 bases that match TRBD2. Trimming cost V 3 bases and J 1 base; bases outside gene matches: 5. The CDR3 is made up of 16 amino acids. The germline V gene encodes CDR1 SGDLS and CDR2 YYNGEE.

The chain joins TRBV28 to TRBJ2-7; D is ambiguous. V lost 2 bases to trimming and J lost 6 bases, with 11 bases between them. The V gene's germline CDR1 is MDHEN and CDR2 SYDVKM. The CDR3 consists of 13 residues. For the CDR3, the DNA is TGTGCCAGCAGTTTAATTCAGGCCGGCGAGCAGTACTTC. As protein: CASSLIQAGEQYF.

This clone was observed once. V usage is TRBV6-1 and J usage is TRBJ1-5; a weak D match, TRBD1 (6 bases). The CDR3 is 13 amino acids. Germline values: CDR1 MNHNS, CDR2 SASEGT. The V end lost 6 bases, the J end lost 5 bases, and 11 bases lay between the germline ends. The CDR3 coding sequence is TGTGCCAGCAGGCTACAGGGAGATCAGCCCCAGCATTTT. It codes for CASRLQGDQPQHF.

With respect to this clone: A read error may account for a junction end that differs from germline. The chain links TRBV7-7 to TRBJ2-2, with D maybe TRBD1 (5 bases). Germline CDR1 reads SSHAT; CDR2 reads FNYEAQ (reference sequence). This CDR3 is built from 17 residues. DNA for the CDR3: TGTGCTAGCAGCTTAGACGCCGGCAGGGTGGACACCGGGGAGCTGTTTTTT. The encoded protein is CASSLDAGRVDTGELFF.

The V call is TRBV19, the J call TRBJ2-7; TRBD2 might be the D (6 bases). This CDR3 contains 13 residues. The ends were cut back, 3 bases at V and 4 bases at J, with 10 bases in the middle. The germline CDR1 and CDR2 sequences are LNHDA and SQIVND (reference sequence). The CDR3 sequence: CASSIVSGYEQYF. The CDR3 DNA sequence: TGTGCCAGTAGTATTGTTAGCGGATACGAGCAGTACTTC.

The chain is built from TRBV11-2 and TRBJ2-3; 8 nucleotides agree with TRBD2. CDR3 size: 14 residues. Trimming removed 3 bases from V and 13 bases from J; junction bases left unmatched: 12. Germline loops: CDR1 SGHAT, CDR2 FQNNGV. CDR3 residues: CASSFGGVRAKEYF. The CDR3 nucleotides read TGTGCCAGCAGCTTCGGGGGGGTCAGGGCTAAGGAGTATTTT.

The rearrangement joins TRBV5-4 to TRBJ1-1; maybe TRBD1 (5 bases). Trimming left V 4 bases short and J 2 bases short, with 12 bases between. The CDR3 is 14 amino acids. The germline gives CDR1 SGHNT, CDR2 YYREEE (reference sequence). In DNA, the CDR3 is TGTGCCAGCAGCGTCCGGGACTTTAACACTGAAGCTTTCTTT. Residues: CASSVRDFNTEAFF.

The chain has TRBV29-1 and TRBJ1-1; D uncertain. Germline V lookup: CDR1 SQVTM, CDR2 ANQGSEA. Trimming cost V 6 bases and J 6 bases, with 14 bases left between them. CDR3 length equals 12 residues. The CDR3, as DNA: TGCAGCGTGGTGGGCGAGGGAGCTGAAGCTTTCTTT. Its translation is CSVVGEGAEAFF.

V usage is TRBV7-8 and J usage is TRBJ2-7; 10 nucleotides match TRBD1. There are 15 residues in the CDR3. J was trimmed by 4 bases and V by 2 bases; bases with no gene match: 5. The V gene's germline CDR1 is SGHVS and CDR2 FQNEAQ. CDR3 sequence reads: CASSLPGQGRYEQYV. The DNA of the CDR3 is TGTGCCAGCAGCTTACCGGGACAGGGGAGGTACGAGCAGTACGTC.

This rearrangement joins TRBV6-1 to TRBJ1-2, with 7 bases aligning to TRBD1. The CDR3 contains 14 residues. The germline gives CDR1 MNHNS, CDR2 SASEGT. V lost 6 bases to trimming and J lost 4 bases; unmatched junction nucleotides: 8. The CDR3 coding sequence is TGTGCCAGCAGGAAGGGGGCGCCCGGCTATGGCTACACCTTC. It translates to CASRKGAPGYGYTF.

This clone was seen just once. The CDR3 protein is CASSLDRGRFEQYV. The CDR3 region has the DNA TGTGCCAGCAGCTTAGACAGGGGGAGGTTCGAGCAGTACGTC. The gene calls are TRBV11-2 and TRBJ2-7; D perhaps matches TRBD1 (7 bases). The CDR3 extends over 14 amino acids. Deletions cut 0 bases from V and 6 bases from J, with 12 bases between. Per germline, CDR1 SGHAT and CDR2 FQNNGV.

V is TRBV5-1 and J is TRBJ1-2; the D is unclear. Trimming took 7 bases from V and 3 from J, leaving 4 bases between them. Looked up from germline, CDR1 is SGHRS and CDR2 is YFSETQ. CDR3 size: 10 residues. CDR3 nucleotides: TGCGCCAGCCCAGACTATGGCTACACCTTC. Its translation: CASPDYGYTF.

The V and J genes are TRBV19 and TRBJ1-4; perhaps TRBD1 as D (6 bases). V lost 2 bases and J lost 8, with 12 bases in between. Germline CDR1 and CDR2: LNHDA and SQIVND (reference sequence). This CDR3 spans 14 amino acids. Here the CDR3 reads CASSISGDPEKLFF. In DNA, the CDR3 is TGTGCCAGTAGTATATCAGGGGATCCCGAAAAACTGTTTTTT.

The rearrangement joins TRBV5-1 to TRBJ2-5; 10 bases map to TRBD2. V was clipped by 1 base and J by 0 bases; unmatched bases: 3. The germline CDR1 and CDR2 sequences are SGHRS and YFSETQ. The CDR3 runs 16 residues. CDR3: CASSLNLAGDQETQYF. In nucleotides, the CDR3 is TGCGCCAGCAGCTTGAACCTAGCGGGAGACCAAGAGACCCAGTACTTC.

The rearrangement links TRBV27 to TRBJ2-7; TRBD2 aligns across 10 bases. The CDR3 is 13 amino acids. With 7 bases clipped from V and 7 bases from J, the junction kept 7 bases outside the gene matches. The V gene's germline CDR1 is MNHEY and CDR2 SMNVEV (reference sequence). CDR3 coding DNA: TGTGCCAGCATTGCTAGCGGGAGTGGAGAGCAGTACTTC. Translated, it gives CASIASGSGEQYF.

This chain connects TRBV6-5 to TRBJ2-7; 9 nucleotides agree with TRBD2. The CDR3 totals 13 residues. V gave up 7 bases and J gave up 3 bases; unmatched junction bases: 4. The V gene's germline CDR1 is MNHEY and CDR2 SVGAGI. The CDR3 DNA follows: TGTGCCAGCACTCTAGCGGGAAACTACGAGCAGTACTTC. It translates to CASTLAGNYEQYF.

The rearrangement joins TRBV11-2 to TRBJ2-7, with D unclear. The germline V and J ends were trimmed by 3 bases and 4 bases, with 4 bases remaining between them. The CDR3 is made up of 11 amino acids. Looked up from germline, CDR1 is SGHAT and CDR2 is FQNNGV. The CDR3 reads CASSFHYEQYF. CDR3 coding DNA: TGTGCCAGCAGCTTCCATTACGAGCAGTACTTC.

V usage is TRBV5-1 and J usage is TRBJ2-6; D not resolved. Germline V gene lookup returns CDR1 SGHRS and CDR2 YFSETQ. This CDR3 has 16 residues. Trimming removed 1 base at V and 4 bases at J, with 12 bases between. CDR3 loop: CASSLSPRNGANVLTF. The CDR3 bases are TGCGCCAGCAGCTTGTCTCCGAGGAACGGGGCCAACGTCCTGACTTTC.

The V gene is TRBV5-1, the J gene TRBJ2-6, with D possibly being TRBD2 (5 bases). Trimming stripped 0 bases from V and 1 base from J, with 8 bases between. Germline V gene sequence: CDR1 SGHRS, CDR2 YFSETQ. The length of the CDR3 is 16 residues. This CDR3 reads CASSLVGVSGANVLTF. CDR3 DNA: TGCGCCAGCAGCTTGGTCGGGGTGTCTGGGGCCAACGTCCTGACTTTC.

This clone was observed a few times. V gene TRBV4-3 combines with J gene TRBJ2-7; 11 nucleotides line up with TRBD2. Germline V gives CDR1 LGHNA, CDR2 YSLEER. V gave up 4 bases and J gave up 5 bases; unmatched junction bases: 7. The length of the CDR3 is 15 residues. The CDR3: CASSRKTSGIDEQYF. The CDR3 region has the DNA TGCGCCAGCAGCCGAAAGACTAGCGGGATCGACGAGCAGTACTTC.

The CDR3, as DNA: TGTGCCAGCAGTCCACAGGGGTTGAATTCACCCCTCCACTTT. Its protein product is CASSPQGLNSPLHF. The chain combines TRBV6-5 with TRBJ1-6, with 7 nucleotides matching TRBD1. With 5 bases clipped from V and 7 bases from J, the junction kept 5 bases outside the gene matches. This CDR3 is 14 amino acids long. Per germline, CDR1 MNHEY and CDR2 SVGAGI.

The rearrangement uses TRBV5-6 and TRBJ2-1; possible D gene TRBD1, 5 bases. This CDR3 spans 12 amino acids. Germline values: CDR1 SGHDT, CDR2 YYEEEE. Trimming stripped 4 bases from V and 12 bases from J, with 14 bases between. CDR3 bases: TGTGCCAGCAGCCTTGCGCCCCAGGGGCAGTTCTTC. Translating it yields CASSLAPQGQFF.

The rearrangement joins TRBV30 to TRBJ2-2, with 7 bases aligning to TRBD1. The V segment lost 1 base and the J segment 1 base; nucleotides outside the gene matches: 9. The CDR3 is 17 residues long. CDR1 is GTSNPN and CDR2 is SVGIG in the germline V gene (reference sequence). The CDR3 DNA sequence: TGTGCCTGGAGTGGAAATTCCGGGACAGTGAACACCGGGGAGCTGTTTTTT. Protein: CAWSGNSGTVNTGELFF.

The V and J genes are TRBV7-9 and TRBJ1-2; D is unresolved. Germline V CDR1 and CDR2: SEHNR, FQNEAQ (reference sequence). CDR3 length equals 14 residues. Between the trimmed V and J ends, which lost 4 bases and 5 bases, there was a span of 14 bases. In DNA, the CDR3 is TGTGCCAGCAGCTCACCTTTAGACATTTATGGCTACACCTTC. Translation gives CASSSPLDIYGYTF.

In its sample, this clone was seen a few times. The J gene is TRBJ1-5, the V gene TRBV28, with 8 bases aligning to TRBD1. Unmatched junction bases numbered 8, after V lost 6 bases and J lost 4 bases. CDR1 is MDHEN, CDR2 SYDVKM, per germline. This CDR3 has 15 residues. The CDR3 is CASSSSTGANQPQHF. Written as DNA, the CDR3 is TGTGCCAGCAGCTCCTCGACAGGGGCGAATCAGCCCCAGCATTTT.

The chain joins TRBV7-9 to TRBJ2-5; D might be TRBD1 (5 bases). CDR1 and CDR2 from the germline V gene are SEHNR and FQNEAQ (reference sequence). This CDR3 comprises 13 residues. The V and J ends lost 11 bases and 2 bases respectively, with 15 bases between them. CDR3 region: CAVGQEIQETQYF. CDR3 bases: TGTGCCGTGGGGCAGGAGATACAAGAGACCCAGTACTTC.